The 17 T cell receptor beta chains below all came from one sample that was sequenced in a study of T-cell memory formation after mild COVID-19. TCRdb called the 5' RACE reads again in MiXCR, with one record for every CDR3 protein. Of some 300,000 distinct CDR3 sequences listed, under 25% were seen once; the top ten hold around 20%. Sample: PBMCs or a T cell subset sorted from them (not recorded which). The receptors were gathered from a man in his late teens or twenties who had mild COVID-19 (a few samples of this study predate the infection). Cell type and time point are not known.

This clonotype was detected a few times. V is TRBV4-3 and J is TRBJ1-2; D may be TRBD1 (5 bases). The CDR3 is made up of 15 amino acids. V gave up 0 bases and J gave up 4 bases, with 12 bases separating them. CDR1 is LGHNA, CDR2 YSLEER, per germline. CDR3 protein: CASSQDTGGGYGYTF. The CDR3 DNA is TGCGCCAGCAGCCAAGACACGGGGGGTGGCTATGGCTACACCTTC.

This chain's CDR3 is CASSTRDREFVQPQHF. CDR3 DNA: TGTGCCAGCAGCACGCGAGACAGGGAATTTGTTCAGCCCCAGCATTTT. This chain joins TRBV21-1 and TRBJ1-5; TRBD1 reflects the table's D call only, with no check against the DNA. TRBV21-1 is assigned pseudogene status. The CDR3 extends over 16 amino acids.

This clonotype was seen more than once but under ten times. CDR3 region: CATELRKTQYF. The CDR3 coding sequence is TGTGCCACCGAGCTTCGGAAGACCCAGTACTTC. The rearrangement joins TRBV24-1 to TRBJ2-5; D is unclear. The germline CDR1 and CDR2 sequences are KGHDR and SFDVKD. V lost 9 bases, J lost 6 bases, and 10 bases lay in between. The CDR3 length is 11 residues.

This clonotype showed up just a few times. The rearrangement links TRBV11-3 to TRBJ2-1; possible D gene TRBD2, 6 bases. The CDR3 has 15 amino acids. The V gene lost 1 base and the J gene lost 9 bases, with 16 bases spanning the gap. Germline lookup yields CDR1 SGHNT and CDR2 YENEEA. The CDR3 loop reads CASSLGGTPTGEQFF. The CDR3 DNA reads TGTGCCAGCAGCTTAGGGGGGACTCCAACGGGTGAGCAGTTCTTC.

This clonotype was detected only a few times. A junction end diverges from the germline sequence, so it may reflect a read error. This sequence joins TRBV7-3 and TRBJ2-6, with TRBD1 matching 8 bases. CDR3 length equals 15 residues. CDR1 SGHTA and CDR2 FQGTGA come from the germline V gene. The chain's CDR3 is CASSLTGGRANVLTF. CDR3 coding DNA: TGTGCCAGCAGCCTAACAGGGGGTCGAGCCAACGTCCTGACTTTC.

The chain couples TRBV15 to TRBJ1-3; D gene unclear. Germline lookup yields CDR1 LNHNV and CDR2 YYDKDF (reference sequence). V was pared by 3 bases and J by 8 bases, with 14 bases between. The CDR3 spans 14 residues. The CDR3 loop is CATSSRGPRDTIYF. DNA of the CDR3: TGTGCCACCAGCAGCCGCGGTCCTCGGGACACCATATATTTT.

The chain uses TRBV7-2 and TRBJ1-1; D is possibly TRBD1 (5 bases). CDR3 length: 13 residues. The ends were cut back, 5 bases at V and 9 bases at J, with 16 bases in the middle. Germline-derived CDR1 and CDR2 are SGHTA and FQGNSA. The CDR3 loop reads CASSLPLGGKAFF. For the CDR3, the DNA is TGTGCCAGCAGCCTCCCTCTGGGGGGAAAAGCTTTCTTT.

This clonotype was seen more than once but under ten times. CDR3 coding DNA: TGTGCCAGCAGTTACTCGCTTCTCGGGCCCTACGAGCAGTACTTC. This gives the protein CASSYSLLGPYEQYF. J is TRBJ2-7 and V is TRBV6-7; no definite D call. TRBV6-7 is designated an ORF whose function remains uncertain. The CDR3 spans 15 residues. Trimming stripped 0 bases from V and 2 bases from J, with 11 bases between.

This clonotype has only a few counts. The chain joins TRBV21-1 to TRBJ1-1. TRBV21-1 is noted as a pseudogene. CDR3 length: 17 residues. CDR3 loop: CASSISNRDGGYTEAFF. The CDR3 DNA sequence: TGTGCCAGCAGCATCTCAAACCGGGACGGCGGGTACACTGAAGCTTTCTTT.

This clonotype was observed a handful of times. J is TRBJ2-5 and V is TRBV7-3; D is possibly TRBD1 (7 bases). V was cut by 5 bases and J by 4 bases, with 17 bases left in between. Germline CDR1 SGHTA, CDR2 FQGTGA. This CDR3 comprises 15 residues. The CDR3, as DNA: TGTGCCAGCAGCCGCGCGGAGGGGGCAGGAGAGACCCAGTACTTC. Translating it yields CASSRAEGAGETQYF.

This clonotype turned up a few times. V gene TRBV3-1 combines with J gene TRBJ1-1; tentatively, D is TRBD1 (5 bases). Germline CDR1 reads LGHDT; CDR2 reads YNNKEL (reference sequence). The CDR3 runs to 14 residues. The V and J ends lost 1 base and 3 bases respectively, with 9 bases between them. The CDR3 sequence: CASSQGGADTEAFF. CDR3 in DNA: TGTGCCAGCAGCCAAGGAGGGGCCGACACTGAAGCTTTCTTT.

This clonotype turned up a few times. This chain links TRBV29-1 with TRBJ1-2, with TRBD1 matching 7 bases. The V gene end was trimmed by 7 bases and the J gene end by 7 bases; junction bases not matched to a gene: 12. This CDR3 has 13 amino acids. Looked up from germline, CDR1 is SQVTM and CDR2 is ANQGSEA. CDR3 nucleotides: TGCAGCGCCACAGACAGGGAAGTAGGTGGCTACACCTTC. It translates to CSATDREVGGYTF.

This clonotype was seen a few times. The rearrangement joins TRBV12-3 or TRBV12-4 to TRBJ1-1; D is unresolved. The CDR3 spans 12 residues. Trimming shortened V by 3 bases and J by 4 bases, and 6 bases separated the two germline ends. CDR3 DNA: TGTGCCAGCAGTTTTTTAGTCACTGAAGCTTTCTTT. Translating gives CASSFLVTEAFF.

A few counts support this clonotype. This sequence joins TRBV20-1 and TRBJ1-1; D gene uncertain. Germline CDR1 reads DFQATT; CDR2 reads SNEGSKA (reference sequence). This CDR3 region has 13 residues. V gave up 4 bases and J gave up 1 base, with 10 bases separating them. The CDR3 DNA reads TGCAGTGCTAAAGGAACAGAGAACACTGAAGCTTTCTTT. It yields the protein CSAKGTENTEAFF.

This clonotype was recorded a few times. The gene calls are TRBV20-1 and TRBJ1-1; tentatively, D is TRBD1 (5 bases). Trimming removed 3 bases at V and 1 base at J, with 9 bases between. Germline CDR1 is DFQATT and CDR2 is SNEGSKA (reference sequence). CDR3 size: 13 residues. CDR3 amino acids: CSARHGANTEAFF. CDR3 nucleotide sequence: TGCAGTGCTAGGCACGGGGCGAACACTGAAGCTTTCTTT.

In its sample, this clonotype was seen many times. V and J are TRBV19 and TRBJ1-1; 7 positions match TRBD1. CDR1 and CDR2 (germline): LNHDA, SQIVND (reference sequence). With V trimmed by 6 bases and J by 3 bases, 10 bases remained unmatched. The CDR3 spans 15 residues. The CDR3 loop reads CASRGGQRSDTEAFF. CDR3 nucleotides: TGTGCCAGTAGGGGGGGACAGAGGTCGGACACTGAAGCTTTCTTT.

V usage is TRBV27 and J usage is TRBJ2-7; the D gene is possibly TRBD2 (7 bases). The V gene lost 6 bases and the J gene lost 0 bases, with 18 bases spanning the gap. Germline V gene sequence: CDR1 MNHEY, CDR2 SMNVEV (reference sequence). The CDR3 is 16 residues long. The CDR3 coding sequence is TGTGCCAGCAGACCGATTGGGGGGGCAAGCTCCTACGAGCAGTACGTC. Protein product: CASRPIGGASSYEQYV.